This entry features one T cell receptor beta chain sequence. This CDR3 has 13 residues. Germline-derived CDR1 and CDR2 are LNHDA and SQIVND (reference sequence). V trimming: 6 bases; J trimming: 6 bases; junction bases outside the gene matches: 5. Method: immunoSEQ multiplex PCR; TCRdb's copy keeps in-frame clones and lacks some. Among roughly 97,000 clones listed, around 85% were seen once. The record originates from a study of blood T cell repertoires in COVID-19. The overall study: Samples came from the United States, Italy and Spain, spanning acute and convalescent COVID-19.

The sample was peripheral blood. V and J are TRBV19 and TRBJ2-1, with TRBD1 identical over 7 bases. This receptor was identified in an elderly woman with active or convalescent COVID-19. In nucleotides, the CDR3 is TGTGCCAGTAGAATGTCAGGGGGCAATGAGCAGTTCTTC. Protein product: CASRMSGGNEQFF.